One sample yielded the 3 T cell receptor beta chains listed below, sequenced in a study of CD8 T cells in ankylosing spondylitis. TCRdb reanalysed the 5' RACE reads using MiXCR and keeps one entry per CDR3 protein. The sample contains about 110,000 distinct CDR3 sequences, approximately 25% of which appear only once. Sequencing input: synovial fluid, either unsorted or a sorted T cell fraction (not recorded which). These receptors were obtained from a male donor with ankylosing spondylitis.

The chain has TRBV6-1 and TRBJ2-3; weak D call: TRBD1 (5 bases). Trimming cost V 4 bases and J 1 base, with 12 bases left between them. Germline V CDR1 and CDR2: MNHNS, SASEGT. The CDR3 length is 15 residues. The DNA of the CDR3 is TGTGCCAGCAGTGCTCAACCCAGGGGCACAGATACGCAGTATTTT. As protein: CASSAQPRGTDTQYF.

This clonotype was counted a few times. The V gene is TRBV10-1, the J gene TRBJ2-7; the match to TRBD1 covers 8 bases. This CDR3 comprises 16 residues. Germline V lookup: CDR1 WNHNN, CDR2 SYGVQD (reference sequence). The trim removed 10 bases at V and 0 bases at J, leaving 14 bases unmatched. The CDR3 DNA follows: TGCGCCACGCCGGGACAGGCCATCAGAACCTCCTACGAGCAGTACGTC. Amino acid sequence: CATPGQAIRTSYEQYV.

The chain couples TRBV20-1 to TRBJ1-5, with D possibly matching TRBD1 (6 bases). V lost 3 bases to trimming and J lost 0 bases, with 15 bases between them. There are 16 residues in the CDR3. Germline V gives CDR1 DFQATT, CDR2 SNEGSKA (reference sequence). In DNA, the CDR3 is TGCAGTGCTAGGGTAACAGGGATCTATAGCAATCAGCCCCAGCATTTT. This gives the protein CSARVTGIYSNQPQHF.